This T cell receptor (beta chain) is drawn from a study of cytomegalovirus exposure and HLA in healthy donors (TCRdb year 2017). Some background on the complete study: An earlier analysis of some 600 of the donors reported 276 Gb of sequence data and around 110 million unique TCR beta sequences obtained from some 170 million T cells. Among roughly 370 genotyped donors of the cohort, an average of 235,054 unique TCR beta nucleotide sequences were sequenced per donor, around 20% of them non-productive. HLA typing covered class I and class II loci at four-digit resolution. Roughly 5 DR-DQ haplotypes were handled as single units for association and clustering, since linkage in the cohort was strong. Using immunosequencing, the study profiled T cell repertoires from around 680 subjects and related those repertoires to cytomegalovirus serostatus. Among the roughly 400 genotyped donors, more than 70% belonged to the genetic ancestry cluster associated with self-reported Caucasian donors. A later genetic analysis used genome-wide SNP genotypes for about three fifths of the 666 donors, treating that subset as a discovery cohort. Rather than using new phenotypic data, the later analysis identified candidate immune exposures from TCR beta sequences and from how often those sequences occurred across donors. High-throughput TCR immunosequencing, statistical association of individual TCRs with disease status, and machine learning were combined to predict cytomegalovirus infection status. Along with the roughly 670-subject first cohort, a separate validation cohort of approximately 110 different subjects was used. To study patterns of TCR occurrence, a later analysis re-analyzed previously published TCR beta repertoires from hundreds of donors and added high-resolution HLA genotyping. An earlier analysis of fewer than 700 of the donors applied high-throughput TCR beta sequencing to assess whether each TCR beta V gene segment acted as functional or pseudogenic. Around 320 gigabases of sequencing data and roughly 90 million unique TCR sequences were included in an early release covering 550 to 650 HLA-typed donors. Every discovery cohort repertoire had been produced on one sequencing platform. Typing coverage varied by locus: roughly 620-640 donors for A, B, C, DRB1 and DQB1; roughly 560 for DQA1; about 600 for DPA1; about 450 for DPB1. The aim of the study was to test whether cataloging public T cell receptors could identify signatures of past pathogen exposure. Donor age, sex, ethnicity and CMV serostatus were collected together with the repertoire data.

The germline V gene supplies CDR1 ENHRY and CDR2 SYGVKD. The cysteine opens and the phenylalanine closes a CDR3 of 15 amino acids. Only the CDR3 DNA stays, 45 bases, in frame from base 1. Only one count was recorded for this clone. Its binding antigen is unknown. No much larger clone exists at a distance of one base, and base qualities are not known. Study-wide conclusions, independent of this receptor: Compared with equally common non-associated chains, HLA-associated TCR beta chains in a later analysis were more clonally expanded and had lower generation probabilities. V-gene and J-gene trimming of TCR beta chains was associated with a missense DCLRE1C variant in a later genetic analysis, and the association was replicated in an independent cohort. The cohort was sequenced for TCR beta chains only, and without alpha or paired-chain data the features that could be detected were limited. In an earlier analysis of some 500 of the donors, most TCR beta V segments appeared in productive rearrangements about 87% or about 30% of the time, broadly matching IMGT annotations. The classifier was reported to diagnose cytomegalovirus status with high specificity and sensitivity in both the original and validation cohorts. According to a later analysis, TCR association rates differed among HLA loci, with DRB1 alleles showing the most associated TCRs and HLA-C alleles showing the fewest. Roughly uniform sequencing depth across donors was assumed in presence/absence analyses, although this assumption may not hold. According to a later analysis, most CMV-associated TCR beta chains appeared to be HLA-restricted, and the HLA associations seemed to be driven largely by CMV exposure. The study listed 150 to 200 TCR beta chains as associated with cytomegalovirus. The authors suggested that the approach could potentially be generalized to other disease states and immunological phenotypes. Because HLA typing was unavailable for some donors at each locus, only the typed subset was used in association tests. When HLA alleles, especially DR and DQ, strongly co-occurred, attributing TCR associations to individual alleles was difficult. At a false discovery rate of 0.05, a later analysis linked 16,000 or so TCR beta sequences to specific HLA alleles. Because counts were too low, approximately 15 rarely observed V segments, including chromosome 9 orphons, were excluded from the earlier analysis of 587 of the donors. Linkage disequilibrium might explain the correlated functional status among segregating V segments, but an unknown experimental factor could not be excluded. According to a later genetic analysis, donors in an Asian-associated ancestry cluster had fewer N-insertions in productive TCRs than the roughly 670-donor mean. The sequencing pipeline was judged likely to have produced a cluster of highly shared sequence variants as a technical artifact. Because the 87-base-pair reads could not distinguish some IMGT-functional V segments, including TRBV6-2 and TRBV6-3, those segments were excluded. The only immune exposure information available for the cohort was CMV serostatus. A few of the identified cytomegalovirus-associated TCR beta chains were confirmed in vitro to be specific for cytomegalovirus antigens. A further reported finding was that TCR beta sequences accurately predicted the HLA-A and HLA-B alleles for most subjects in the first cohort. While some public TCRs were present in many individuals, most TCR sequences turned up only very rarely across donors. In a later analysis, several top co-occurrence clusters were reported to appear linked to parvovirus B19, influenza, CMV and Epstein-Barr virus.

The cohort consisted of some 670 healthy bone marrow donors. Cohort members were all nominally healthy when sampled, although unrecorded immune exposures were likely present. The donor was CMV seropositive and was included in the group of 250 to 300 seropositive cohort members. Each donor provided a peripheral blood sample, and peripheral blood mononuclear cells were used for TCR beta sequencing. The Qiagen DNeasy Blood Extraction Kit was used to extract genomic DNA from the blood cell samples. The method was the immunoSEQ multiplex PCR assay. A mixture of 60 forward primers for TCR Vbeta segments and 13 reverse primers for TCR Jbeta segments was used in the multiplex PCR. The CDR3 region of rearranged TCR beta genes was amplified from genomic DNA with a multiplex PCR assay. The Illumina HiSeq System was used to sequence the amplified TCR beta libraries as 87-base-pair reads. In the authors' own workflow: A later analysis tallied some 79 million unique TCR beta chains across the 610 or so repertoires, and around 10 million of those chains were shared by two or more donors. To remove PCR and sequencing errors, raw reads were error-corrected and collapsed into unique sequences using a nearest-neighbor algorithm that merged closely related sequences. V, D and J gene segments were assigned by aligning CDR3 sequences to IMGT reference sequences. For a sequence to be retained, at least a six-nucleotide match to both a V gene segment and a J gene segment was required. Rearrangements were called productive when the CDR3 lacked stop codons and stayed in frame with V and J; all others were non-productive. Following IMGT convention, CDR3 was defined as the stretch from the second conserved V-encoded cysteine to the conserved J-encoded phenylalanine. In an earlier analysis of approximately 500 of the donors, sequences lacking an unambiguous match to a single V gene segment were excluded. In an earlier analysis of 587 of the donors, V segments were called functional above 56.7% productive rearrangements and were called segregating when the between-donor standard deviation exceeded 5%. To diagnose cytomegalovirus status from the catalog of TCR beta chain sequences, a statistical classification framework was built. V and J gene assignment, in a later analysis, came from comparing TCR nucleotide sequences with IMGT/GENE-DB human TR gene sequences. A later analysis assigned CDR3 sequences and most-parsimonious VDJ recombination scenarios with the TCRdist pipeline. A later analysis defined each TCR beta chain by its CDR3 amino acid sequence plus V-gene family, and excluded reads lacking a unique V-gene family. As a way to deal with suspected cross-contamination and a sequencing artifact, a later analysis dropped 450 to 600 nucleotide sequences that were highly shared and had low generation probability. In a later analysis, a clonal expansion index for each public chain was calculated from normalized within-repertoire ranks of inferred template counts. A later analysis computed generation probabilities with a VDJ recombination model fitted to out-of-frame rearrangements, and checked the results against IGoR. In a later analysis, hypergeometric tests were used to score TCR-TCR, TCR-HLA and TCR-CMV co-occurrence, with a repertoire-size bias correction applied to TCR pairs. To estimate false discovery rates, a later analysis permuted the HLA or CMV assignments 20 times. In a later analysis, co-occurring TCRs were grouped using DBSCAN, with TCRdist sequence similarity added in when clustering inside HLA-allele-positive subsets. For co-occurrence clustering, repertoires with fewer than 30,000 or more than 120,000 public chains were excluded, along with five repertoires with anomalous nucleotide sharing. The table was pulled from immuneACCESS by TCRdb, which kept in-frame rearrangements only. Such tables lose some clones; where checked, under half of the loss comes from unresolved V genes, and the rest has no known cause. That table gives V, J and clone size, and the DNA gave D and trimming. A total of around 150,000 clones appear in this sample, about three quarters of them only once. The ten top clones hold around 15% of the sample.

The TCR sequence derives from a man in his fifties in good health and CMV-seropositive. This sequence uses TRBV10-3 and TRBJ1-2, with 7 bases in between that match TRBD1. Sequences were obtained from PBMCs. The DNA is TGTGCAAACAGGGCCCAGGGGGACGGAACCTATGGCTACACCTTC. This translates into CANRAQGDGTYGYTF.